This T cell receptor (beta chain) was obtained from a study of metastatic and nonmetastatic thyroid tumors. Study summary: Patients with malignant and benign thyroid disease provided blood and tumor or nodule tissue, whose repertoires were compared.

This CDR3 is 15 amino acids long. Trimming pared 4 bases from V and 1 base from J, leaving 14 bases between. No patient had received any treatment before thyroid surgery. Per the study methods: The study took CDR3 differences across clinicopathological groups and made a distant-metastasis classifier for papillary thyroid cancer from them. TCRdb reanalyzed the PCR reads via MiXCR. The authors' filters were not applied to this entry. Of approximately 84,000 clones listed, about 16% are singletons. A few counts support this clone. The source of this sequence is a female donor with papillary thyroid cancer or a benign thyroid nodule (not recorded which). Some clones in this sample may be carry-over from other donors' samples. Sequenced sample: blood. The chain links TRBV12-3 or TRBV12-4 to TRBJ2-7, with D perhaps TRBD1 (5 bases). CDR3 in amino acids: CASSSQVPVSYEQYF. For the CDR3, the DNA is TGTGCCAGCAGTTCACAGGTACCGGTTTCCTACGAGCAGTACTTC.